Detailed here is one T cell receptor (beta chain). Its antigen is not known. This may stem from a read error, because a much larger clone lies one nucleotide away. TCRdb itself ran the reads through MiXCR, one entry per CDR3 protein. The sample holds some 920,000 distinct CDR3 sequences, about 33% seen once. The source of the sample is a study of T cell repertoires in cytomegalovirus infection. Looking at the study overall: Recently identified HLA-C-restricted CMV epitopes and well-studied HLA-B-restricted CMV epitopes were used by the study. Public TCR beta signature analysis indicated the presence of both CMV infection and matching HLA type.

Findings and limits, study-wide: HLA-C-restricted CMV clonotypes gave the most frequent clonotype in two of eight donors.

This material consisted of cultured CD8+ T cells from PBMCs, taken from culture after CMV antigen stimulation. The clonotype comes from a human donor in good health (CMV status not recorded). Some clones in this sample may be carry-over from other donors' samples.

CDR3 amino acids: CTSSLPGGAPYNEQFF. The CDR3 bases are TGTACCAGCAGCTTACCCGGGGGGGCCCCCTACAATGAGCAGTTCTTC. The V and J genes are TRBV7-2 and TRBJ2-1; TRBD2 matches at 8 bases. The V and J ends lost 2 bases and 2 bases, in that order; junction bases with no gene match: 5. The CDR3 consists of 16 residues. CDR1 SGHTA and CDR2 FQGNSA come from the germline V gene.